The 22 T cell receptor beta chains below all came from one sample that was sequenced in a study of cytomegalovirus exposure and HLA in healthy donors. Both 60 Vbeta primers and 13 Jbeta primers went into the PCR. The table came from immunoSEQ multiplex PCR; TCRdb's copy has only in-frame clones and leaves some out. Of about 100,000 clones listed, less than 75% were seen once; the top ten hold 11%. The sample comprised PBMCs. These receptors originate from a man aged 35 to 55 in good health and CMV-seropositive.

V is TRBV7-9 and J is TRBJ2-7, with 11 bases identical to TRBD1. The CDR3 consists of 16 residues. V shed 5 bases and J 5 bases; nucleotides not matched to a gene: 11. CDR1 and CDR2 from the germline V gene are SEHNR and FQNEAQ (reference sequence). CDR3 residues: CASSPPGQGVLHEQYF. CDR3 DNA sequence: TGTGCCAGCAGCCCTCCGGGACAGGGGGTCCTGCACGAGCAGTACTTC.

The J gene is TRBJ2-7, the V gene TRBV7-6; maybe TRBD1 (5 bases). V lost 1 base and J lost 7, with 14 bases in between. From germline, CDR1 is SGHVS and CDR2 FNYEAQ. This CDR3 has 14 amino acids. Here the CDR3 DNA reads TGTGCCAGCAGCTTAGGTGGGGCTGGGTGGGAGCAGTACTTC. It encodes CASSLGGAGWEQYF.

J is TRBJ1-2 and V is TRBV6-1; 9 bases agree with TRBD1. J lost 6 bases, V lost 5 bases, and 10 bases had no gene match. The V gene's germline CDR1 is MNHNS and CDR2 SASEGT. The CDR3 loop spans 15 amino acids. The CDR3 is CASSNRQGGMDGYTF. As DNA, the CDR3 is TGTGCCAGCAGTAACCGACAGGGGGGAATGGATGGCTACACCTTC.

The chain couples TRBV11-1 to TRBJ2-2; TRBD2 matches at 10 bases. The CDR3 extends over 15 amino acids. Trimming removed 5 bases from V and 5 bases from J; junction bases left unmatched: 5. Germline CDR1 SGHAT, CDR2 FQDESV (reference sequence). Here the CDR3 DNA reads TGTGCCAGCAGCCAAGAGCGGGAGGGAACCGGGGAGCTGTTTTTT. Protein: CASSQEREGTGELFF.

The CDR3 nucleotides read TGTGCCAGCAGGAAAGGGACTATCAACGACGAGCAGTACGTC. Translation: CASRKGTINDEQYV. The rearrangement joins TRBV6-5 to TRBJ2-7, with TRBD2 identical over 7 bases. CDR3 length: 14 amino acids. The V gene end was trimmed by 6 bases and the J gene end by 5 bases; junction bases not matched to a gene: 10. CDR1 and CDR2 from the germline V gene are MNHEY and SVGAGI.

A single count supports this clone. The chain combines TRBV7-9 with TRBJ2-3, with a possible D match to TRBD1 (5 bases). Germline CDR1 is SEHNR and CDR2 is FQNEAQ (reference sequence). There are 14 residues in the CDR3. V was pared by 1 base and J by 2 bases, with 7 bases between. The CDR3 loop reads CASSLGRDTDTQYF. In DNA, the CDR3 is TGTGCCAGCAGCTTAGGCAGGGACACAGATACGCAGTATTTT.

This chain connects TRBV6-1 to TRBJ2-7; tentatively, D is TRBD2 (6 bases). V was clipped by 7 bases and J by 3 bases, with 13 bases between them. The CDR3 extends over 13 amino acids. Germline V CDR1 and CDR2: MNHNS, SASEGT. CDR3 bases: TGTGCCAGCACCTCCAAAGCGGGCTACGAGCAGTACGTC. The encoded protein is CASTSKAGYEQYV.

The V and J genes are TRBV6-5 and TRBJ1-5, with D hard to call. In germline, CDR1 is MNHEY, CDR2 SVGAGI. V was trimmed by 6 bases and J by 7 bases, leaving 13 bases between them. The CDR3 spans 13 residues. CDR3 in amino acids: CASSATAGQPQHF. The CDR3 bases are TGTGCCAGCAGCGCTACAGCGGGCCAGCCCCAGCATTTT.

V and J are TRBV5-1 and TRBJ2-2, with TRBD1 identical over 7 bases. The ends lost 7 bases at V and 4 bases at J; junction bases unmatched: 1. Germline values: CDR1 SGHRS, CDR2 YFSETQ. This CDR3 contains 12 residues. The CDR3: CASGQVTGELFF. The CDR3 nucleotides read TGCGCCAGCGGACAGGTCACCGGGGAGCTGTTTTTT.

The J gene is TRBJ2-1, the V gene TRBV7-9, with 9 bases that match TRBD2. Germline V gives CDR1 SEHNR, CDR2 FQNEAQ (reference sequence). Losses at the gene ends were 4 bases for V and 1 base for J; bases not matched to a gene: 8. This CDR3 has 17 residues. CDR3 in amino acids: CASSYAPTSGSYNEQFF. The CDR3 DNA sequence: TGTGCCAGCAGCTACGCACCGACTAGCGGTTCCTACAATGAGCAGTTCTTC.

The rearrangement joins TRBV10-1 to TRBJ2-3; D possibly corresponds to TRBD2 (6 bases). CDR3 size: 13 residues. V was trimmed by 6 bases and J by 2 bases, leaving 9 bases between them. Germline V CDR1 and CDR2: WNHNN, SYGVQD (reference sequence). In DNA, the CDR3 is TGCGCCAGCAGCCAGGACTACACAGATACGCAGTATTTT. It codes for CASSQDYTDTQYF.

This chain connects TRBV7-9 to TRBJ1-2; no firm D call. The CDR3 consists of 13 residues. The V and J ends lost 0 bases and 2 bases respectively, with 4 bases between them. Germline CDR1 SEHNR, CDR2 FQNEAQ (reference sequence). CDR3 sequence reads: CASSLAQNYGYTF. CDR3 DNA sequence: TGTGCCAGCAGCTTAGCTCAGAACTATGGCTACACCTTC.

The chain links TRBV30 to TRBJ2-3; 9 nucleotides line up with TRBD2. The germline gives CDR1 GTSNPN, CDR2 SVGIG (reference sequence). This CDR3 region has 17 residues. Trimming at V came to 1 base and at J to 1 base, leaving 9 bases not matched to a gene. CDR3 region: CAWSAAGGVRGTDTQYF. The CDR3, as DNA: TGTGCCTGGAGTGCGGCGGGAGGGGTGAGAGGCACAGATACGCAGTATTTT.

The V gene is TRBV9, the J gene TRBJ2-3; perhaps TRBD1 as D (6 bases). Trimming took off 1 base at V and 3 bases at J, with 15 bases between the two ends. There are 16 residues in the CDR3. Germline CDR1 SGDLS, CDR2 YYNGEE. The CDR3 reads CASSVQGFLGTDTQYF. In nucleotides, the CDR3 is TGTGCCAGCAGCGTACAGGGGTTTTTGGGGACAGATACGCAGTATTTT.

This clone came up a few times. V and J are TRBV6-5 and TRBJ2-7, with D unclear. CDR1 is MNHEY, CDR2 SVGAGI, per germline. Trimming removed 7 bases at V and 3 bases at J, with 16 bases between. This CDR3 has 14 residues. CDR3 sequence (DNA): TGTGCCAGCAATAGCCCGGCCGTGGGCTACGAGCAGTACTTC. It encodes CASNSPAVGYEQYF.

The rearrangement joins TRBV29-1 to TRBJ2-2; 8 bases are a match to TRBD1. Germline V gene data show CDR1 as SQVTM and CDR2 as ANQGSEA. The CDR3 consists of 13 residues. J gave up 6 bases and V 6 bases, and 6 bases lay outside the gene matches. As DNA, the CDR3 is TGCAGCGTGGACAGGGTTGGAGCCGGGGAGCTGTTTTTT. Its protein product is CSVDRVGAGELFF.

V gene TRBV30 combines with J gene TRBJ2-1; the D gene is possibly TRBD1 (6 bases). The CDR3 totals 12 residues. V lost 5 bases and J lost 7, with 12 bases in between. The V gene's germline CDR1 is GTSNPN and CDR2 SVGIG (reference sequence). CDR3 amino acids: CAWGQILNEQFF. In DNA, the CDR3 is TGTGCCTGGGGACAGATTTTGAATGAGCAGTTCTTC.

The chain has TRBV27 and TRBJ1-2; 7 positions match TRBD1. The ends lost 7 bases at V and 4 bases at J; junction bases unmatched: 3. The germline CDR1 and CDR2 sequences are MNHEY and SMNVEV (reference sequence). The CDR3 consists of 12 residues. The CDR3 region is CASKTGIYGYTF. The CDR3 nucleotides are TGTGCCAGCAAGACAGGGATCTATGGCTACACCTTC.

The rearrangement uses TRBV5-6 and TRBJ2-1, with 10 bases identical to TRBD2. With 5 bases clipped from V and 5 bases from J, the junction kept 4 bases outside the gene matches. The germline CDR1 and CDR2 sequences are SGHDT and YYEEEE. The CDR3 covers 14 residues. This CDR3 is CASSPGLADNEQFF. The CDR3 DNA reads TGTGCCAGCAGTCCCGGACTAGCGGACAATGAGCAGTTCTTC.

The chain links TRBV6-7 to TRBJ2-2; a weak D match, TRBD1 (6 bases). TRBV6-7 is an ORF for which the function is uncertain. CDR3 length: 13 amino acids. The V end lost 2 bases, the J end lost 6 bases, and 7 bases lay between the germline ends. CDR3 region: CASSYEGAGELFF. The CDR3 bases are TGTGCCAGCAGTTACGAGGGGGCCGGGGAGCTGTTTTTT.

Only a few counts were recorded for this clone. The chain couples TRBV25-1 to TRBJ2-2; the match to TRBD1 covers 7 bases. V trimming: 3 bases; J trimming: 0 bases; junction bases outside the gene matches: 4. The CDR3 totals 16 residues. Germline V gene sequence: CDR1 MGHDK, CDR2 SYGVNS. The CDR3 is CASSETGLANTGELFF. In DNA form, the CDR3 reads TGTGCCAGCAGTGAGACAGGGCTCGCGAACACCGGGGAGCTGTTTTTT.

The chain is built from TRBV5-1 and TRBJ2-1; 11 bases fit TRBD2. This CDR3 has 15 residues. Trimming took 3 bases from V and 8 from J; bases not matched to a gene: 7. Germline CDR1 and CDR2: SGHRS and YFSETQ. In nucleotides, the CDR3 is TGCGCCAGCAGCTCGGGACTAGCGGATTTGGATGAGCAGTTCTTC. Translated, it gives CASSSGLADLDEQFF.